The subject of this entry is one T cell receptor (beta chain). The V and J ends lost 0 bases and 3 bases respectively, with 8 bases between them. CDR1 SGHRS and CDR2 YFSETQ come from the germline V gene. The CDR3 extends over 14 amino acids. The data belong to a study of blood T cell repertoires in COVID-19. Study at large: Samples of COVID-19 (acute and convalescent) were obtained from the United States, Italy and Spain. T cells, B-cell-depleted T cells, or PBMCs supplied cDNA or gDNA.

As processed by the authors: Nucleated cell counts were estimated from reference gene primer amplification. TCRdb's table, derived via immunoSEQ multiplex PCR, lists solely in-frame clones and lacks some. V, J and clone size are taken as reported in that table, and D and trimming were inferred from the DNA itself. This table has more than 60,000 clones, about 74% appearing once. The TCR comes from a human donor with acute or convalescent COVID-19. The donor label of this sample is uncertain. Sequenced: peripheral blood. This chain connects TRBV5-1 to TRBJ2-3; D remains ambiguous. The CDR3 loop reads CASSLERGTDTQYF. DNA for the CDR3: TGCGCCAGCAGCTTGGAACGAGGAACAGATACGCAGTATTTT.